This T cell receptor beta chain was sequenced during a study of T-cell reconstitution after alpha-beta-depleted transplantation in children. A library of TCRbeta sequences, prepared with unique molecular identifiers, was generated. TCRdb itself ran the PCR reads through MiXCR, one entry per CDR3 protein. The table includes about 610,000 distinct CDR3 sequences, more than 9% detected once. The CDR3 extends over 12 amino acids. Germline-derived CDR1 and CDR2 are SQVTM and ANQGSEA. Deletions cut 4 bases from V and 1 base from J, with 8 bases between. V gene TRBV29-1 combines with J gene TRBJ2-7; perhaps D is TRBD1 or TRBD2 (5 bases each). Sequenced material: PBMCs from the stem cell graft donor, taken from the stem cell graft. This TCR came from a human donor who donated a stem cell graft to a child with acute myeloid leukemia. For the CDR3, the DNA is TGCAGCGTTGGGGACGGATCCTACGAGCAGTACTTC. Protein: CSVGDGSYEQYF.